The T cell receptor beta chain described here comes from a study of regulatory T cells in long-lasting Graves disease. The germline V gene encodes CDR1 LNHDA and CDR2 SQIVND (reference sequence). J lost 8 bases, V lost 4 bases, and 2 bases had no gene match. This CDR3 has 12 residues. Building the TCR beta libraries relied on iRepertoire HTBI primers, and CDR3 regions underwent Arm-PCR. Using its own MiXCR run on the multiplex PCR reads, TCRdb lists one record per CDR3 protein. The sample yields 310,000 or so distinct CDR3 sequences, roughly a fifth seen once. This sample's time point: persistent/refractory GD, antithyroid drugs over 5 years with positive TRAb. From RNA extracted from PBMCs, the TCR library was made. This clonotype was picked up a small number of times.

V usage is TRBV19 and J usage is TRBJ1-2; the match to TRBD1 covers 9 bases. The TCR was taken from a female donor with Graves disease. The sequencing used peripheral blood mononuclear cells (PBMCs), collected when the disease was refractory, from a patient treated with antithyroid drugs. The CDR3: CASSNRGRGYTF. The CDR3 bases are TGTGCCAGTAGTAACAGGGGGCGCGGCTACACCTTC.